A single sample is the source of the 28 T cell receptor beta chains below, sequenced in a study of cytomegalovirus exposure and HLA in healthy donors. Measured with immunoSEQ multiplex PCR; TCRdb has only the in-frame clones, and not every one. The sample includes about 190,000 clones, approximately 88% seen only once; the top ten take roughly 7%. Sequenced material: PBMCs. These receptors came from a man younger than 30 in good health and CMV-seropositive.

CDR3 coding DNA: TGTGCCAGCAGCCCGCGCGATGAGGGACTTTTAAGGCGGTACGAGCAGTACTTC. This translates into CASSPRDEGLLRRYEQYF. The rearrangement links TRBV13 to TRBJ2-7; a weak D match, TRBD2 (6 bases). This CDR3 spans 18 amino acids. Looked up from germline, CDR1 is PRHDT and CDR2 is FYEKMQ (reference sequence). Trimming took off 5 bases at V and 4 bases at J, with 27 bases between the two ends.

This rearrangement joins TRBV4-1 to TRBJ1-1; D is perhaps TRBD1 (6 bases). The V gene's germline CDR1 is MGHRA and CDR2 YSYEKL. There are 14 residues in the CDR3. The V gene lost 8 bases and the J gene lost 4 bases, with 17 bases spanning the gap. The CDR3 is CASRNRVVGTEAFF. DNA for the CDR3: TGCGCCAGCCGTAACAGGGTCGTGGGCACTGAAGCTTTCTTT.

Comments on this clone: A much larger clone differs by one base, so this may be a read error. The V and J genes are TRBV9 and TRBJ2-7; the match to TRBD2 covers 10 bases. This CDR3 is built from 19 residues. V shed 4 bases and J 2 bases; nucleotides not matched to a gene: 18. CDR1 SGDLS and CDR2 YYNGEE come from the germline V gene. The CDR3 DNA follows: TGTGCCAGCAGCCCTGGTGCTCCCAATCCTAGCGGGAGTCCCTACGAGCAGTACTTC. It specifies CASSPGAPNPSGSPYEQYF.

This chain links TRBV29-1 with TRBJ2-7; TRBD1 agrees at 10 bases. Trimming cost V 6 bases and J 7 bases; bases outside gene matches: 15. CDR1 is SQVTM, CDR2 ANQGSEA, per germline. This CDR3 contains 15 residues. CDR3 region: CSVEDTGTGAQEQYF. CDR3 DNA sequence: TGCAGCGTGGAGGATACCGGGACAGGGGCTCAAGAGCAGTACTTC.

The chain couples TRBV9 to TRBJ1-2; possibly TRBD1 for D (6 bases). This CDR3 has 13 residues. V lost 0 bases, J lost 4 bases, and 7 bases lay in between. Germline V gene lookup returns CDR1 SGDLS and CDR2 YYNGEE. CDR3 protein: CASSVEGGYGYTF. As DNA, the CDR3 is TGTGCCAGCAGCGTAGAAGGGGGCTATGGCTACACCTTC.

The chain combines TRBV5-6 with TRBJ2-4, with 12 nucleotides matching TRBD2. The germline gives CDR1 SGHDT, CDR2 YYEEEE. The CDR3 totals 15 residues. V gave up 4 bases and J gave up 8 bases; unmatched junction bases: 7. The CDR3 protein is CASSIGLAGFDIQYF. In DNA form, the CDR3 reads TGTGCCAGCAGCATCGGACTAGCGGGATTCGACATTCAGTACTTC.

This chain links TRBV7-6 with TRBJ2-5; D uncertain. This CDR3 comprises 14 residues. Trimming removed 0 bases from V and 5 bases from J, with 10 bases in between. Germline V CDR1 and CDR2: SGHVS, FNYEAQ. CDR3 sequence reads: CASSLAVRSETQYF. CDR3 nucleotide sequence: TGTGCCAGCAGCTTAGCGGTTCGGTCGGAGACCCAGTACTTC. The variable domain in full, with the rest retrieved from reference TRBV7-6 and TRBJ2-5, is GAGVSQSPRYKVTKRGQDVALRCDPISGHVSLYWYRQALGQGPEFLTYFNYEAQQDKSGLPNDRFSAERPEGSISTLTIQRTEQRDSAMYRCASSLAVRSETQYFGPGTRLLVL.

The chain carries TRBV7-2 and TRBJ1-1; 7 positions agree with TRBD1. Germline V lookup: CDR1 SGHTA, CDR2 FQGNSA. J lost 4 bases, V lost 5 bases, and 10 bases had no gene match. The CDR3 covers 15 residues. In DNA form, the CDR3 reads TGTGCCAGCAGCCGACTCGACAGGGCGGGCACTGAAGCTTTCTTT. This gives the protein CASSRLDRAGTEAFF.

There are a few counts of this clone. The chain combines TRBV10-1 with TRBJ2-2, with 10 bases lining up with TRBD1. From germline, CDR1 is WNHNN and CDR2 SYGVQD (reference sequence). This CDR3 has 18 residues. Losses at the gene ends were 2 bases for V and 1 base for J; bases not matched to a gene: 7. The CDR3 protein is CASSEPGQGTWNTGELFF. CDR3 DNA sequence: TGCGCCAGCAGTGAGCCGGGACAGGGGACTTGGAACACCGGGGAGCTGTTTTTT.

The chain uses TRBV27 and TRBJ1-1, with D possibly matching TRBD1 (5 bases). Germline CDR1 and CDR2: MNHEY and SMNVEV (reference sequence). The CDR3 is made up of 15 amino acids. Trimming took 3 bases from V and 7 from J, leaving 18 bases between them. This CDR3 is CASSLRGRRENEAFF. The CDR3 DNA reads TGTGCCAGCAGTTTGAGGGGCCGGAGGGAAAATGAAGCTTTCTTT.

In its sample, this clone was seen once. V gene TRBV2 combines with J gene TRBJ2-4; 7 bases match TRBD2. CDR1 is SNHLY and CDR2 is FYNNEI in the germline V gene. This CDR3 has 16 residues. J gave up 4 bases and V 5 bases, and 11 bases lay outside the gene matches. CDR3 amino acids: CASSQPGWEGKNIQYF. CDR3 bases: TGTGCCAGCAGTCAACCGGGGTGGGAGGGTAAAAACATTCAGTACTTC.

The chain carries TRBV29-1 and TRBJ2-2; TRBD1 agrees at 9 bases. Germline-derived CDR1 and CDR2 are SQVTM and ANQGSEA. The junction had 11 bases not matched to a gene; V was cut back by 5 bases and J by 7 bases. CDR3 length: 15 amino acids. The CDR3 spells CSVRQEDRGGGELFF. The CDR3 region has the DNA TGCAGCGTTCGGCAAGAGGACAGGGGAGGCGGGGAGCTGTTTTTT.

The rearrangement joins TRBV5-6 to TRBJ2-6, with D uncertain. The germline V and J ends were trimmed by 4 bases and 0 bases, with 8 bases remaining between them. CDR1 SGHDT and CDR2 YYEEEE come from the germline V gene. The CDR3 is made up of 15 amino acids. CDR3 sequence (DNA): TGTGCCAGCAGCGACGACTTCTCTGGGGCCAACGTCCTGACTTTC. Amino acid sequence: CASSDDFSGANVLTF.

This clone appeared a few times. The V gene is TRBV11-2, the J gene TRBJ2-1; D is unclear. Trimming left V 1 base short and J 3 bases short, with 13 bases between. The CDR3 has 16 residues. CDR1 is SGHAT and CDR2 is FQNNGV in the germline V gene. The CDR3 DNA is TGTGCCAGCAGCTTAGCGTATCGGTCGGGCTACAATGAGCAGTTCTTC. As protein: CASSLAYRSGYNEQFF.

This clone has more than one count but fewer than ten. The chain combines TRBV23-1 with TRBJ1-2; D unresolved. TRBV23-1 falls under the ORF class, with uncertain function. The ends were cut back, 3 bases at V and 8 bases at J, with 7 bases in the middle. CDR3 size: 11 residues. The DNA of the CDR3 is TGCGCCAGCAGTCATGCCCGGGGCTACACCTTC. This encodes CASSHARGYTF.

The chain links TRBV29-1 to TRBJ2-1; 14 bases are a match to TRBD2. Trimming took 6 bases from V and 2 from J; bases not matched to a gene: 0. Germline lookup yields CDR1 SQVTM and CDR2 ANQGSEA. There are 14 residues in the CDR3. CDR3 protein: CSVGLAGAYNEQFF. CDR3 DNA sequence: TGCAGCGTGGGACTAGCGGGAGCCTACAATGAGCAGTTCTTC.

CDR3 in DNA: TGTGCCAGCAGCTTCGAGGGAGGGGGGAACACTGAAGCTTTCTTT. Its protein product is CASSFEGGGNTEAFF. The J gene is TRBJ1-1, the V gene TRBV7-9; D possibly corresponds to TRBD1 (6 bases). The germline V and J ends were trimmed by 3 bases and 1 base, with 12 bases remaining between them. Germline assignment: CDR1 SEHNR and CDR2 FQNEAQ (reference sequence). The CDR3 length is 15 residues. Filled out from reference TRBV7-9 and TRBJ1-1, the complete variable domain reads DTGVSQNPRHKITKRGQNVTFRCDPISEHNRLYWYRQTLGQGPEFLTYFQNEAQLEKSRLLSDRFSAERPKGSFSTLEIQRTEQGDSAMYLCASSFEGGGNTEAFFGQGTRLTVV.

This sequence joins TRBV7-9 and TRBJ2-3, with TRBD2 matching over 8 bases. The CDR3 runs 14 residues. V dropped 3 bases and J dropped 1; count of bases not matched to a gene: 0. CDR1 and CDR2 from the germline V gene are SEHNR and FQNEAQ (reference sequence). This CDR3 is CASSFSGGTDTQYF. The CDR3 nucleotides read TGTGCCAGCAGCTTTAGCGGGGGCACAGATACGCAGTATTTT.

CDR3 DNA sequence: TGTGCCAGCAGTGAGGGCCAGACCTATCAGCCCCAGCATTTT. Protein product: CASSEGQTYQPQHF. This rearrangement joins TRBV28 to TRBJ1-5; D is undetermined. Trimming stripped 5 bases from V and 5 bases from J, with 13 bases between. The CDR3 runs 14 residues. The germline gives CDR1 MDHEN, CDR2 SYDVKM.

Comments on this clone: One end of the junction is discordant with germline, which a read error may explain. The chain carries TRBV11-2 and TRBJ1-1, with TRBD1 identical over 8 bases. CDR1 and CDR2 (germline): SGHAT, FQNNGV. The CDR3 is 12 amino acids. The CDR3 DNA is TGTGCCAGCAGCCCCAAAGCGACAGGGGAGATTTTT. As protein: CASSPKATGEIF.

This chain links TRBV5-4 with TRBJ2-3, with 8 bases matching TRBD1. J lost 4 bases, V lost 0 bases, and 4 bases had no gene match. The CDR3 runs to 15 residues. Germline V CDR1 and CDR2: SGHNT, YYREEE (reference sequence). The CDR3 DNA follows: TGTGCCAGCAGCTTGGGGACAGGGAGATCAGATACGCAGTATTTT. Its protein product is CASSLGTGRSDTQYF.

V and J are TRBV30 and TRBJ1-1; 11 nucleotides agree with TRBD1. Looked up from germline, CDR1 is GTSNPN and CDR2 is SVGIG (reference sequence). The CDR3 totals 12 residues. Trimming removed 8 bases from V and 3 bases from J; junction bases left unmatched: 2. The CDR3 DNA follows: TGTGCCGGGGGACAGGGGGACACTGAAGCTTTCTTT. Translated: CAGGQGDTEAFF.

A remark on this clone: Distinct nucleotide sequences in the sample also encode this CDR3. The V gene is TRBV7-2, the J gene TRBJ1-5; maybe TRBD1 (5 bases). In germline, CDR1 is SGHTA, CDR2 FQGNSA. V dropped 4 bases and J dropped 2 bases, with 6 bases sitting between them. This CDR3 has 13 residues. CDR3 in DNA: TGTGCCAGCAGCTCGGGGGGCAATCAGCCCCAGCATTTT. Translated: CASSSGGNQPQHF.

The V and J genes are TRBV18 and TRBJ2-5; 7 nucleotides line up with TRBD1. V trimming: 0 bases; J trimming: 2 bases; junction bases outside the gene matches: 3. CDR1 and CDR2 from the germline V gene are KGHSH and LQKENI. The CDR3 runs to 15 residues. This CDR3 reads CASSPPGTDQETQYF. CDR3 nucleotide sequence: TGTGCCAGCTCACCACCGGGGACAGATCAAGAGACCCAGTACTTC.

CDR3 DNA: TGTGCCAGCAGCTTAGGGACAGGGTCTGGGGCCAACGTCCTGACTTTC. It codes for CASSLGTGSGANVLTF. The chain carries TRBV7-3 and TRBJ2-6; 9 bases are shared with TRBD1. The CDR3 spans 16 residues. Germline CDR1 SGHTA, CDR2 FQGTGA. Germline trimming cut 2 bases from V and 1 base from J; bases unmatched to any gene: 0.

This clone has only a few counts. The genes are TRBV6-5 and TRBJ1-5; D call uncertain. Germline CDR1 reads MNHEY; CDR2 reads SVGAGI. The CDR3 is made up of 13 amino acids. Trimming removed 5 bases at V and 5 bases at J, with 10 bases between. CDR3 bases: TGTGCCAGCAGTCGGAGGAGGGATCAGCCCCAGCATTTT. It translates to CASSRRRDQPQHF.

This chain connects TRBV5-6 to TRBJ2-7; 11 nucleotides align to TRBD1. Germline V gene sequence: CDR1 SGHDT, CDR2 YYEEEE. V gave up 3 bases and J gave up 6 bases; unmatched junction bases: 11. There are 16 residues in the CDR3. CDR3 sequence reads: CASSSPGTGGGREQYF. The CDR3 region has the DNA TGTGCCAGCAGCTCCCCCGGGACAGGGGGTGGACGCGAGCAGTACTTC.

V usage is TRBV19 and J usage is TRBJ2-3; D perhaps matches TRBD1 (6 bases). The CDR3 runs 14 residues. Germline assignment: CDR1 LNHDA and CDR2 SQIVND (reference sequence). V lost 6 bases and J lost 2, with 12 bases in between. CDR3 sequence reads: CASSRGRATDTQYF. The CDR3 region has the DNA TGTGCCAGTAGCAGGGGCAGGGCCACAGATACGCAGTATTTT.